This TCR beta chain comes out of a study of cytomegalovirus exposure and HLA in healthy donors. General observations from the study: Later genetic work tied a missense DCLRE1C variant to beta-chain V and J trimming. Most observed TCR sequences were rare, whereas some public TCRs were detected in many donors.

The PCR ran on 60 Vbeta and 13 Jbeta primers. Sequencing was performed with immunoSEQ multiplex PCR; in TCRdb, only in-frame clones are kept and a portion is missing. Among about 170,000 clones, 73% were seen once, and the ten largest hold about 5.4%. CDR3 size: 15 residues. Trimming at V came to 3 bases and at J to 1 base, leaving 4 bases not matched to a gene. Germline V gives CDR1 SNHLY, CDR2 FYNNEI. This clone was detected a few times. Its antigen remains unidentified. Material: PBMCs. The genes are TRBV2 and TRBJ2-7; TRBD1 agrees at 9 bases. The receptor was isolated from a woman between 18 and 29 years old in good health and CMV-seropositive. CDR3 protein: CASSEWTGDSYEQYF. The CDR3 DNA follows: TGTGCCAGCAGTGAGTGGACAGGGGATTCCTACGAGCAGTACTTC.